The next 3 T cell receptor beta chains were all read from a single sample in a study of T cells in Graves' hyperthyroidism and ophthalmopathy. RNA transcripts gave rise to amplified TCR beta CDR3 regions. The HTBI primer set drove a first-round RT-PCR of the TCR CDR3. Each CDR3 protein gets one entry after TCRdb re-called the multiplex PCR reads with MiXCR. The sample yields some 600,000 distinct CDR3 sequences, roughly 13% seen once. The sample taken for sequencing was blood. The receptor set was obtained from a young woman with Graves' hyperthyroidism that later progressed to Graves' ophthalmopathy.

This chain joins TRBV6-5 and TRBJ1-1; 9 bases match TRBD1. The CDR3 length is 15 residues. Germline-derived CDR1 and CDR2 are MNHEY and SVGAGI. The J segment lost 4 bases and the V segment lost 6 bases, leaving 9 bases of the junction unmatched. CDR3 nucleotides: TGTGCCAGCAGCTCCTGGGGACAGGGTTCCACTGAAGCTTTCTTT. Protein: CASSSWGQGSTEAFF.

The sample holds many counts of this clonotype. The rearrangement joins TRBV5-1 to TRBJ2-1; 7 bases align to TRBD2. After removal of 3 bases from V and 9 bases from J, the junction contained 12 bases not matched to a gene. CDR1 and CDR2 from the germline V gene are SGHRS and YFSETQ. CDR3 length equals 15 residues. The CDR3 sequence is CASSWGRAEVLEQFF. CDR3 sequence (DNA): TGCGCCAGCAGCTGGGGGAGGGCCGAGGTGCTTGAGCAGTTCTTC.

The chain uses TRBV24-1 and TRBJ2-1; 9 bases are shared with TRBD2. The V gene's germline CDR1 is KGHDR and CDR2 SFDVKD. This CDR3 has 15 residues. V was pared by 5 bases and J by 3 bases, with 4 bases of the junction left unmatched. As DNA, the CDR3 is TGTGCCACCAGTGTGACTAGCGGAAACTACAATGAGCAGTTCTTC. As protein: CATSVTSGNYNEQFF.